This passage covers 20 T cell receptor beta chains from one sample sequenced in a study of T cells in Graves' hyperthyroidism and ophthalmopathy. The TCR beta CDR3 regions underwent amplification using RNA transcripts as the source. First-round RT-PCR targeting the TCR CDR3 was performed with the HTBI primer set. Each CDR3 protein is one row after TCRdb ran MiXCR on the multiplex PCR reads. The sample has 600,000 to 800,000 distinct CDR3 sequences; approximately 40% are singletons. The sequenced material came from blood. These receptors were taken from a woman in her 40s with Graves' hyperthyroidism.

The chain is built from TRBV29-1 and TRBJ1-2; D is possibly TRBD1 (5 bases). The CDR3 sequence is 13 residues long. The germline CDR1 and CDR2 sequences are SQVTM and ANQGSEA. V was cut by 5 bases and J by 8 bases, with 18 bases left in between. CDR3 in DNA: TGCAGCGTTCAGGGCAGCTCGGGTCACGGCTACACCTTC. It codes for CSVQGSSGHGYTF.

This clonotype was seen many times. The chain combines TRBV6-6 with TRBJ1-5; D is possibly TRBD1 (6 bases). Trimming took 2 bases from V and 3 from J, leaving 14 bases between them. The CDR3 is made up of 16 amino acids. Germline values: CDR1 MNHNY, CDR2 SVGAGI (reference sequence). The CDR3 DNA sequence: TGTGCCAGCAGTTACGCGGTACAGGGTTCCAATCAGCCCCAGCATTTT. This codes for CASSYAVQGSNQPQHF.

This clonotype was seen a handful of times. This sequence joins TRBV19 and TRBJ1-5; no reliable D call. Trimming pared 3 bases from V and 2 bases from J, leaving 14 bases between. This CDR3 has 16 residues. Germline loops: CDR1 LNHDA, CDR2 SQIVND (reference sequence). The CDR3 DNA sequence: TGTGCCAGTAGTATCCTGGAGGGCTTGGGCAATCAGCCCCAGCATTTT. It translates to CASSILEGLGNQPQHF.

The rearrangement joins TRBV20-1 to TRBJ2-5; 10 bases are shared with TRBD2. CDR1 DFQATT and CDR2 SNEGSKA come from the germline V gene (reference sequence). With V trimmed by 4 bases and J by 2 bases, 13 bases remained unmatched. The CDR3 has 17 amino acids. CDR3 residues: CSAMGLAGDPFQETQYF. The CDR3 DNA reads TGCAGTGCTATGGGGCTAGCGGGGGACCCCTTTCAAGAGACCCAGTACTTC.

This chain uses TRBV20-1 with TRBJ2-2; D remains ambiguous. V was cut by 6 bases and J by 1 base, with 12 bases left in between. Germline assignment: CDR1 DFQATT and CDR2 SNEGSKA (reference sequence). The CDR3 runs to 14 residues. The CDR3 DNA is TGCAGTGCCATACCAGCAGTGAACACCGGGGAGCTGTTTTTT. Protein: CSAIPAVNTGELFF.

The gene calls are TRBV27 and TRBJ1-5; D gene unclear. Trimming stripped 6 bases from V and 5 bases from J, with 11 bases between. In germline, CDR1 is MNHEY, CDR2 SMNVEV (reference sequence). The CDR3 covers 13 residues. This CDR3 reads CASSSYGYQPQHF. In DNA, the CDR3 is TGTGCCAGCAGCAGTTACGGGTATCAGCCCCAGCATTTT.

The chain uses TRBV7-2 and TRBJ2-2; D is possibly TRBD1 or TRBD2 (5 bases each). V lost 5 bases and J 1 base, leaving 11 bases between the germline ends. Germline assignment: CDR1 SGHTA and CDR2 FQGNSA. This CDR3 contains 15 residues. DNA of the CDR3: TGTGCCAGCAGCCCCCGGGACGTGAACACCGGGGAGCTGTTTTTT. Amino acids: CASSPRDVNTGELFF.

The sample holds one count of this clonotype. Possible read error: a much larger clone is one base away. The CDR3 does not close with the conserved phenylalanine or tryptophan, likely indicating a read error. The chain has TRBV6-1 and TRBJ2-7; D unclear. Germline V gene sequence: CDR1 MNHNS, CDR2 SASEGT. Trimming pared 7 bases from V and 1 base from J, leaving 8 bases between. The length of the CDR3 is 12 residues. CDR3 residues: CASTPESYEQYL. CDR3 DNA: TGTGCCAGCACTCCGGAATCCTACGAGCAGTACCTC.

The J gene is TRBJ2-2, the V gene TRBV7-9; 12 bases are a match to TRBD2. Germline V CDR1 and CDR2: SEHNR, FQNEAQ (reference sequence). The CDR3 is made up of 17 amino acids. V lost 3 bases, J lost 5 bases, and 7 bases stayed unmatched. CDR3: CASSFASGRAITGELFF. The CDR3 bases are TGTGCCAGCAGCTTCGCTAGCGGGAGGGCCATAACCGGGGAGCTGTTTTTT. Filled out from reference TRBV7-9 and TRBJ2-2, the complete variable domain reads DTGVSQNPRHKITKRGQNVTFRCDPISEHNRLYWYRQTLGQGPEFLTYFQNEAQLEKSRLLSDRFSAERPKGSFSTLEIQRTEQGDSAMYLCASSFASGRAITGELFFGEGSRLTVL.

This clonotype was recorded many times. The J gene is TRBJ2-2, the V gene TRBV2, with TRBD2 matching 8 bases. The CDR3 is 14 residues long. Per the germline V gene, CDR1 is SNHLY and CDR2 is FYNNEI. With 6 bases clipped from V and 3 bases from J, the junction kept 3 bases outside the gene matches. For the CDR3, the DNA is TGTGCCAGCAGAGCTAGCGGGTACACCGGGGAGCTGTTTTTT. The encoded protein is CASRASGYTGELFF.

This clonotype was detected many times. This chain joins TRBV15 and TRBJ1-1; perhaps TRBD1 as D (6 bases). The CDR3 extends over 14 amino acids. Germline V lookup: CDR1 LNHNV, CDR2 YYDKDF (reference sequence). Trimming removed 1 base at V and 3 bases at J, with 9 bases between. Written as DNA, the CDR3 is TGTGCCACCAGCAGAGTCCGGGGGCACACTGAAGCTTTCTTT. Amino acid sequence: CATSRVRGHTEAFF.

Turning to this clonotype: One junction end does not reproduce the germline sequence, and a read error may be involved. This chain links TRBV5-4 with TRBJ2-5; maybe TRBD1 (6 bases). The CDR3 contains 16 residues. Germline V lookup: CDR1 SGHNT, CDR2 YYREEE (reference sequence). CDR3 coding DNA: TGTGCCAGCAGTCGGGACACAACGACCCTCCAAGAGACCCGGTACTTC. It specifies CASSRDTTTLQETRYF.

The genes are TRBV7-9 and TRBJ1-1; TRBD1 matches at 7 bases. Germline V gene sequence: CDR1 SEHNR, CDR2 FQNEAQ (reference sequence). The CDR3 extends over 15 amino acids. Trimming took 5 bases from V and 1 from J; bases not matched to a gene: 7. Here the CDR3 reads CASSPVQGRNTEAFF. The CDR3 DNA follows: TGTGCCAGCAGCCCCGTACAGGGGCGGAACACTGAAGCTTTCTTT.

CDR3 sequence (DNA): TGTGCCATCAAGACAGGGGCAGGAAACACCATATATTTT. Translation: CAIKTGAGNTIYF. This chain joins TRBV10-3 and TRBJ1-3, with TRBD1 matching 8 bases. V trimming: 7 bases; J trimming: 4 bases; junction bases outside the gene matches: 3. CDR1 and CDR2 (germline): ENHRY, SYGVKD. The CDR3 contains 13 residues.

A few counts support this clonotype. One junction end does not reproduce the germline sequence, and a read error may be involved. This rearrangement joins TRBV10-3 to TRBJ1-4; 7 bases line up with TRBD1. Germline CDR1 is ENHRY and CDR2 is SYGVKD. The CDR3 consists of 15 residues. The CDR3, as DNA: TGTGCCAGCAGTGAGGGACAGTTGATTGGCGAAAAACTGTTTTTT. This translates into CASSEGQLIGEKLFF.

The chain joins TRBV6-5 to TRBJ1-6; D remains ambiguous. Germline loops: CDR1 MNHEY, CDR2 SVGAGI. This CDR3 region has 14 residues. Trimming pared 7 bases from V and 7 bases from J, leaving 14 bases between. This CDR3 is CASIRVPSNSPLHF. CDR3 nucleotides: TGTGCCAGCATCCGGGTCCCGAGCAATTCACCCCTCCACTTT.

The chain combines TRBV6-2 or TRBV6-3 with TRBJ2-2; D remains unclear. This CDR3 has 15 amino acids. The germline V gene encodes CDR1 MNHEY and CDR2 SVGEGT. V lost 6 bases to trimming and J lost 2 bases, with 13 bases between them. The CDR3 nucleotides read TGTGCCAGCAGCCTGGACCGTAGAAACACCGGGGAGCTGTTTTTT. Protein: CASSLDRRNTGELFF.

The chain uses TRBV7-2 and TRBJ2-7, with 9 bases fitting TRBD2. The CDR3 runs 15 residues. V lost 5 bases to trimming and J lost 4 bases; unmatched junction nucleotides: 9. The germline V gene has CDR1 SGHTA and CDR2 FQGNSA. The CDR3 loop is CASSRASGERYEQYF. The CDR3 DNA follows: TGTGCCAGCAGCCGCGCTAGCGGGGAGAGGTACGAGCAGTACTTC.

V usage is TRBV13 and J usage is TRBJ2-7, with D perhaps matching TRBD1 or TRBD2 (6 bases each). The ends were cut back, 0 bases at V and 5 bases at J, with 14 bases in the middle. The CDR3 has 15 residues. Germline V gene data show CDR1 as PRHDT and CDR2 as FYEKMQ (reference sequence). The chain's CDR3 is CASSLGGGRRHEQYF. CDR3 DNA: TGTGCCAGCAGCTTAGGAGGGGGGCGCAGACACGAGCAGTACTTC.

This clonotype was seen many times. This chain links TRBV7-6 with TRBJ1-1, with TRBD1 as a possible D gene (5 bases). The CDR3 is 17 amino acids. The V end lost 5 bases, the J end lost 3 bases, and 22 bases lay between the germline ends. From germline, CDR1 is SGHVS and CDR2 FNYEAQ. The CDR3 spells CASSEDEGPSVDTEAFF. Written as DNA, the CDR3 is TGTGCCAGCAGCGAAGACGAGGGGCCGAGCGTCGACACTGAAGCTTTCTTT.